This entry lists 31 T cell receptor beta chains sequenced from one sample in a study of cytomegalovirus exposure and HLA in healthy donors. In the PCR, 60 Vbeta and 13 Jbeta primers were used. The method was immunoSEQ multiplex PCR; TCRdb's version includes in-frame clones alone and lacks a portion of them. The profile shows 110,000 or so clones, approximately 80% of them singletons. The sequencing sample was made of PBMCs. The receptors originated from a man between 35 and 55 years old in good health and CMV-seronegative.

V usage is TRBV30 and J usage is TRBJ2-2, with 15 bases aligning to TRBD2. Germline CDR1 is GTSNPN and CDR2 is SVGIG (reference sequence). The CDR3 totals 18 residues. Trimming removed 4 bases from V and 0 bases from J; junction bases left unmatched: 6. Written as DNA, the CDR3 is TGTGCCTGGACAGGGACTAGCGGGGGGCGAACGAACACCGGGGAGCTGTTTTTT. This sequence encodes CAWTGTSGGRTNTGELFF.

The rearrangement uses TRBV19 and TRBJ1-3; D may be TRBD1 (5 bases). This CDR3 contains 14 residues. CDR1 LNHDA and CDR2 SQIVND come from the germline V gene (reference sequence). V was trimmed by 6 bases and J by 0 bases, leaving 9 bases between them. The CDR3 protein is CASRGLISGNTIYF. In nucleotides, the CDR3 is TGTGCCAGTAGGGGACTGATCTCTGGAAACACCATATATTTT.

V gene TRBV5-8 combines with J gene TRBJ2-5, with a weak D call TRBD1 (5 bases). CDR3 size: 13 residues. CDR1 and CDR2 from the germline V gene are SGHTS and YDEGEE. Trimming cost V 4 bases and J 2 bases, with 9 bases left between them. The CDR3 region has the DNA TGTGCCAGCAGCGGGGCTAGACAAGAGACCCAGTACTTC. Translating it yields CASSGARQETQYF. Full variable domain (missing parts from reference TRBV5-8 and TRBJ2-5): EAGVTQSPTHLIKTRGQQATLRCSPISGHTSVYWYQQALGLGLQFLLWYDEGEERNRGNFPPRFSGRQFPNYSSELNVNALELEDSALYLCASSGARQETQYFGPGTRLLVL.

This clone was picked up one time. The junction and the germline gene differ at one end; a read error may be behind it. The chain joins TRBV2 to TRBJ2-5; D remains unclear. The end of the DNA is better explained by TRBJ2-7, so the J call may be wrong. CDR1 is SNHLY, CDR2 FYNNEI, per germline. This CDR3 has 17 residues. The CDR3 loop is CTSSALRVVQIDYEQYF. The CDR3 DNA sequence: TGTACCAGCAGTGCTCTTCGGGTGGTCCAAATAGACTACGAGCAGTACTTC.

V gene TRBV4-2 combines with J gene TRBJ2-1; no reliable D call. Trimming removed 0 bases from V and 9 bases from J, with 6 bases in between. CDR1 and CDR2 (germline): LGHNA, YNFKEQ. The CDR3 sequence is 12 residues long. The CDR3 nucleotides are TGTGCCAGCAGCCAAGACGTCGGTGAGCAGTTCTTC. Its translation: CASSQDVGEQFF.

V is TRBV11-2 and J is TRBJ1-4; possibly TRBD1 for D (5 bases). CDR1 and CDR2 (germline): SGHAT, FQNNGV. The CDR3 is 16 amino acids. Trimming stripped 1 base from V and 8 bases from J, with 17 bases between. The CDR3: CASSLVVPRDGEKLFF. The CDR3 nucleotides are TGTGCCAGCAGCTTAGTGGTTCCCAGGGATGGCGAAAAACTGTTTTTT.

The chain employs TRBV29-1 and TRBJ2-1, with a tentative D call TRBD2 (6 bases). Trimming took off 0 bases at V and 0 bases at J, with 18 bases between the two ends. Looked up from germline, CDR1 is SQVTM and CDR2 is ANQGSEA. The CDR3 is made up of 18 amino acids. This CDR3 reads CSVEDRLGGISSYNEQFF. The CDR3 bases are TGCAGCGTTGAAGATCGTCTGGGCGGGATTAGCTCCTACAATGAGCAGTTCTTC.

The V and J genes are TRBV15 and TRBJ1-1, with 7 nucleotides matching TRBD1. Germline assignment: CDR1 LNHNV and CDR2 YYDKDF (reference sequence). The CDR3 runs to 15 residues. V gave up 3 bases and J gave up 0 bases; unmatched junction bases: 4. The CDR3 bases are TGTGCCACCAGCAGGAAGACAGGGTTGAACACTGAAGCTTTCTTT. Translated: CATSRKTGLNTEAFF. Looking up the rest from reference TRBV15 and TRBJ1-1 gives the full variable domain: DAMVIQNPRYQVTQFGKPVTLSCSQTLNHNVMYWYQQKSSQAPKLLFHYYDKDFNNEADTPDNFQSRRPNTSFCFLDIRSPGLGDTAMYLCATSRKTGLNTEAFFGQGTRLTVV.

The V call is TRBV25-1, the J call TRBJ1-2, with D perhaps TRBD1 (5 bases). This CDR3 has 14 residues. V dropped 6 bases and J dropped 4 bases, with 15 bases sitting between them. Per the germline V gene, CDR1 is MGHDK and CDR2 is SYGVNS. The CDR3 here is CASSDGGEGYGYTF. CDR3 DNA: TGTGCCAGCAGCGATGGGGGGGAGGGCTATGGCTACACCTTC.

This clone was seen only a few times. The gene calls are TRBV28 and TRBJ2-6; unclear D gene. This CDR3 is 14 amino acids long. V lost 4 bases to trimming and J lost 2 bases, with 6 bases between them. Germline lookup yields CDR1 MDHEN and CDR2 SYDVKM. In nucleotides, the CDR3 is TGTGCCAGCAGTTCAGGAACTGGGGCCAACGTCCTGACTTTC. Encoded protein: CASSSGTGANVLTF.

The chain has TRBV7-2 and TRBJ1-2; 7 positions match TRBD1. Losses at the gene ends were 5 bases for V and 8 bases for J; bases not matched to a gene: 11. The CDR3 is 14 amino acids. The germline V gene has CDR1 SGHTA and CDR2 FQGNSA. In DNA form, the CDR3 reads TGTGCCAGCAGCGCCTCGAGTTGGGACAGCGGCTACACCTTC. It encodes CASSASSWDSGYTF.

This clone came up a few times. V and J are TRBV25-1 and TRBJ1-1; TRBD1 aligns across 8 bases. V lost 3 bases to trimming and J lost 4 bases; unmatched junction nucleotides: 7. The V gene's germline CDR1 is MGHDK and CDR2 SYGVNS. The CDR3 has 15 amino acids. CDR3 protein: CASSDYTGGSTEAFF. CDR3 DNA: TGTGCCAGCAGTGATTACACAGGGGGTAGCACTGAAGCTTTCTTT.

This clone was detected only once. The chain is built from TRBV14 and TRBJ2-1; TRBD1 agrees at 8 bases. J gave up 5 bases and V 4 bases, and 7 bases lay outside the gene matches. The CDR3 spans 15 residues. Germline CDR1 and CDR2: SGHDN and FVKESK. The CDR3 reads CASSPRDRPNNEQFF. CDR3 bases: TGTGCCAGCAGCCCCCGGGACAGGCCAAACAATGAGCAGTTCTTC. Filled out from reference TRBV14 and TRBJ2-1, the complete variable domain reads EAGVTQFPSHSVIEKGQTVTLRCDPISGHDNLYWYRRVMGKEIKFLLHFVKESKQDESGMPNNRFLAERTGGTYSTLKVQPAELEDSGVYFCASSPRDRPNNEQFFGPGTRLTVL.

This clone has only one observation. This chain's CDR3 is CAWSNLWSSGNTIYF. As DNA, the CDR3 is TGTGCCTGGAGCAACTTATGGAGCTCTGGAAACACCATATATTTT. V and J are TRBV30 and TRBJ1-3; D ambiguous. Trimming stripped 3 bases from V and 0 bases from J, with 12 bases between. Germline values: CDR1 GTSNPN, CDR2 SVGIG (reference sequence). The length of the CDR3 is 15 residues.

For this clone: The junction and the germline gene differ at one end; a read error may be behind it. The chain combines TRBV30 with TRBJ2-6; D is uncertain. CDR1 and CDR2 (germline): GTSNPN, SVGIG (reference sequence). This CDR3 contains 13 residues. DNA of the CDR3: TGTGCCTGGAGGGCCTCTTGGGCCAACGTCCTGACTTTC. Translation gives CAWRASWANVLTF. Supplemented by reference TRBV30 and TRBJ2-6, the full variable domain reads SQTIHQWPATLVQPVGSPLSLECTVEGTSNPNLYWYRQAAGRGLQLLFYSVGIGQISSEVPQNLSASRPQDRQFILSSKKLLLSDSGFYLCAWRASWANVLTFGAGSRLTVL.

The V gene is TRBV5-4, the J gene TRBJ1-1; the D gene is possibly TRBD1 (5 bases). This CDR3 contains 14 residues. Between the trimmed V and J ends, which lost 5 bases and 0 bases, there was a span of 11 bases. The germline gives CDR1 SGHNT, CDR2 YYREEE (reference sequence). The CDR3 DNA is TGTGCCAGCAGTCCGGGACTGGTGAACACTGAAGCTTTCTTT. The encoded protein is CASSPGLVNTEAFF.

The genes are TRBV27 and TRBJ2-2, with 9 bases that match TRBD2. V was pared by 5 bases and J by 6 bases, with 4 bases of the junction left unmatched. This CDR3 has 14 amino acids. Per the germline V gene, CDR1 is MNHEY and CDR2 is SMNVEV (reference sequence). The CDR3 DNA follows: TGTGCCAGCAGTCTCTTAGCGGGGGCCGGGGAGCTGTTTTTT. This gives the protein CASSLLAGAGELFF.

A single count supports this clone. This CDR3 is CASSWQGLSDIQYF. The CDR3 DNA follows: TGCGCCAGCAGCTGGCAGGGGTTGTCAGACATTCAGTACTTC. J is TRBJ2-4 and V is TRBV5-1; the D gene is possibly TRBD1 (6 bases). Per germline, CDR1 SGHRS and CDR2 YFSETQ. This CDR3 is built from 14 residues. Deletions cut 3 bases from V and 8 bases from J, with 15 bases between.

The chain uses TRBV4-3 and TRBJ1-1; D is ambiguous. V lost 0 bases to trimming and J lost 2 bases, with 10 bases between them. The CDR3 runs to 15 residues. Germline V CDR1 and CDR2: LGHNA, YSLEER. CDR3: CASSQDKRRNTEAFF. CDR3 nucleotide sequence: TGCGCCAGCAGCCAAGATAAAAGGAGAAACACTGAAGCTTTCTTT.

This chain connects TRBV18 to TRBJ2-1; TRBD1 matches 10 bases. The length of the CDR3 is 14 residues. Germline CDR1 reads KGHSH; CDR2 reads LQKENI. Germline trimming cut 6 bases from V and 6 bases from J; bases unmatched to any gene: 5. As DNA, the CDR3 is TGTGCCAGCTCGCGACAGGGGGCAGTCAATGAGCAGTTCTTC. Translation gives CASSRQGAVNEQFF.

CDR3 in amino acids: CAWRVSKDRVPDEKLFF. The CDR3 DNA sequence: TGTGCCTGGAGGGTCTCTAAGGACAGGGTTCCGGATGAAAAACTGTTTTTT. V gene TRBV30 combines with J gene TRBJ1-4, with 8 bases fitting TRBD1. The CDR3 is 17 amino acids. Germline V gene lookup returns CDR1 GTSNPN and CDR2 SVGIG (reference sequence). V lost 3 bases to trimming and J lost 6 bases; unmatched junction nucleotides: 15.

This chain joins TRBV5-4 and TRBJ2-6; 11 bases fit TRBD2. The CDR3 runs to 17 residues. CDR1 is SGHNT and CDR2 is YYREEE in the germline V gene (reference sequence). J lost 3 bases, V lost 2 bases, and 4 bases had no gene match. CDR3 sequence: CASSFWLAGGGANVLTF. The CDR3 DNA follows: TGTGCCAGCAGCTTTTGGCTAGCGGGGGGTGGGGCCAACGTCCTGACTTTC.

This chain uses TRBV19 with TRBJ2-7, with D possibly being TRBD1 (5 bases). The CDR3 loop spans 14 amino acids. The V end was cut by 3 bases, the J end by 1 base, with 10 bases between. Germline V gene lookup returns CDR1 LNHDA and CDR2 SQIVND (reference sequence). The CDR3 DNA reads TGTGCCAGTAGTATGCAGGGCTTATCCTACGAGCAGTACTTC. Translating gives CASSMQGLSYEQYF.

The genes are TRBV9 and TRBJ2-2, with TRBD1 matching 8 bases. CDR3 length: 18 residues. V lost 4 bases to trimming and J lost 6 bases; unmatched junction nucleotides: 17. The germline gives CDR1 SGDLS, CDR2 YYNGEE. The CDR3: CASSSGQGETGWAGELFF. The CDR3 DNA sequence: TGTGCCAGCAGCTCCGGACAGGGTGAGACGGGATGGGCCGGGGAGCTGTTTTTT. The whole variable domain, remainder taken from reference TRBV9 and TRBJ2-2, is DSGVTQTPKHLITATGQRVTLRCSPRSGDLSVYWYQQSLDQGLQFLIQYYNGEERAKGNILERFSAQQFPDLHSELNLSSLELGDSALYFCASSSGQGETGWAGELFFGEGSRLTVL.

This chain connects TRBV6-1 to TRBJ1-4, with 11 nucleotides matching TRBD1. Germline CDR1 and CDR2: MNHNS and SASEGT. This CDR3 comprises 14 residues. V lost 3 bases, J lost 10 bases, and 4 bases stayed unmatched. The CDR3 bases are TGTGCCAGCAGTGACGGGGACAGGGGGGGAAAACTGTTTTTT. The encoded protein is CASSDGDRGGKLFF.

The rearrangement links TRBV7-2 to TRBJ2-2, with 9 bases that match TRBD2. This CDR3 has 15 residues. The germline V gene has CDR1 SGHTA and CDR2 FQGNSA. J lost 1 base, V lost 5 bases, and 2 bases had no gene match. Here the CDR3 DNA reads TGTGCCAGCAGCCGGACTAGCGAGAACACCGGGGAGCTGTTTTTT. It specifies CASSRTSENTGELFF.

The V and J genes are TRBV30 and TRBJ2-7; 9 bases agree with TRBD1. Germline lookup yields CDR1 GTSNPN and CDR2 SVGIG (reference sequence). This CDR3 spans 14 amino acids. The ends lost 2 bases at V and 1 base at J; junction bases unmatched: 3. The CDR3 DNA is TGTGCCTGGAGTTCCGGGACAGGGTCCTACGAGCAGTACTTC. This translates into CAWSSGTGSYEQYF.

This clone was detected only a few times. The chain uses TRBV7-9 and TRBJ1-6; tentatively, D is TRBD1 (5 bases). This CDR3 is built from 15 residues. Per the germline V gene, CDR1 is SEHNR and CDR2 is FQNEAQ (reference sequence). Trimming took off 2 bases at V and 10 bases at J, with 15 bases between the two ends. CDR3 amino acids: CASSLFGGNSSPLHF. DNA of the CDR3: TGTGCCAGCAGCTTATTCGGGGGGAACAGCTCACCCCTCCACTTT.

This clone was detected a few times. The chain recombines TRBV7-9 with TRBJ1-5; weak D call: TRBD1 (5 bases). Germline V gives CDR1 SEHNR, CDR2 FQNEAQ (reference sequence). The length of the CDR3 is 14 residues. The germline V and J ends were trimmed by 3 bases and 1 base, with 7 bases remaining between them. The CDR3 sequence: CASSFDSSNQPQHF. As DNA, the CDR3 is TGTGCCAGCAGCTTCGACAGCAGCAATCAGCCCCAGCATTTT. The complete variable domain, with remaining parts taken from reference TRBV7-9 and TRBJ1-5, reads DTGVSQNPRHKITKRGQNVTFRCDPISEHNRLYWYRQTLGQGPEFLTYFQNEAQLEKSRLLSDRFSAERPKGSFSTLEIQRTEQGDSAMYLCASSFDSSNQPQHFGDGTRLSIL.

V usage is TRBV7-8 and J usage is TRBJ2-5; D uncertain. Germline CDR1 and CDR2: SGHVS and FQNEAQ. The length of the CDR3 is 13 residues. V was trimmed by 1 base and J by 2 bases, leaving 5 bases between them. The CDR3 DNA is TGTGCCAGCAGCTTAGTTATACAAGAGACCCAGTACTTC. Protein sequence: CASSLVIQETQYF. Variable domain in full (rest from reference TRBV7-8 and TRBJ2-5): GAGVSQSPRYKVAKRGQDVALRCDPISGHVSLFWYQQALGQGPEFLTYFQNEAQLDKSGLPSDRFFAERPEGSVSTLKIQRTQQEDSAVYLCASSLVIQETQYFGPGTRLLVL.

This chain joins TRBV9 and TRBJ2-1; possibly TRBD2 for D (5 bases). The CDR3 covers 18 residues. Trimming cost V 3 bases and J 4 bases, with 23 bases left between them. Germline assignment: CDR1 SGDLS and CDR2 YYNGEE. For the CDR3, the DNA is TGTGCCAGCAGCGAGGGAGAGTTCGGGATGACCAAGTACAATGAGCAGTTCTTC. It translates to CASSEGEFGMTKYNEQFF.